Following are 29 T cell receptor beta chains from one sample sequenced in a study of PD-L1 blockade in urothelial cancer. The assay was immunoSEQ multiplex PCR, and TCRdb's table has in-frame clones only and misses some. The sample holds 40,000 or so clones, about four fifths seen once. Source: PBMCs, taken around atezolizumab (anti-PD-L1) treatment. Every receptor here comes from a man aged 65 to 85 with urothelial cancer.

This clone was observed once. The chain combines TRBV27 with TRBJ2-7, with D possibly TRBD1 on 5 matching bases. CDR3 size: 13 residues. Trimming stripped 3 bases from V and 6 bases from J, with 12 bases between. Germline CDR1 and CDR2: MNHEY and SMNVEV (reference sequence). CDR3 in DNA: TGTGCCAGCAGTTTCGACACAAGGGGCGAGCAGTACTTC. Encoded protein: CASSFDTRGEQYF.

The CDR3, as DNA: TGTGCCAGCAGCTTAATGGGGAGCTCTGGAAACACCATATATTTT. Translation gives CASSLMGSSGNTIYF. This chain joins TRBV7-3 and TRBJ1-3; D remains ambiguous. This CDR3 region has 15 residues. Germline loops: CDR1 SGHTA, CDR2 FQGTGA. Trimming left V 1 base short and J 0 bases short, with 7 bases between. Filled out from reference TRBV7-3 and TRBJ1-3, the complete variable domain reads GAGVSQTPSNKVTEKGKYVELRCDPISGHTALYWYRQSLGQGPEFLIYFQGTGAADDSGLPNDRFFAVRPEGSVSTLKIQRTERGDSAVYLCASSLMGSSGNTIYFGEGSWLTVV.

The chain couples TRBV15 to TRBJ1-1; weak D call: TRBD1 (6 bases). CDR1 LNHNV and CDR2 YYDKDF come from the germline V gene (reference sequence). Between the trimmed V and J ends, which lost 0 bases and 3 bases, there was a span of 14 bases. The CDR3 covers 16 residues. CDR3 DNA: TGTGCCACCAGCAGAGATGGGACACTTGGGGACACTGAAGCTTTCTTT. Translating it yields CATSRDGTLGDTEAFF.

About this clone: This sample also contains other DNA sequences that code for the same CDR3. The CDR3 reads CASSLVQGTEAFF. CDR3 DNA sequence: TGTGCCAGCAGCTTAGTACAGGGTACTGAAGCTTTCTTT. The V gene is TRBV7-9, the J gene TRBJ1-1, with D possibly TRBD1 on 6 matching bases. Looked up from germline, CDR1 is SEHNR and CDR2 is FQNEAQ (reference sequence). The CDR3 length is 13 residues. The germline V and J ends were trimmed by 1 base and 5 bases, with 8 bases remaining between them.

This clone was seen just once. The chain uses TRBV5-1 and TRBJ1-4; D perhaps matches TRBD1 (5 bases). Germline CDR1 SGHRS, CDR2 YFSETQ. Trimming took off 5 bases at V and 7 bases at J, with 6 bases between the two ends. CDR3 length equals 11 residues. In DNA form, the CDR3 reads TGCGCCAGCAGGGGGGGTGAAAAACTGTTTTTT. Translating gives CASRGGEKLFF.

The chain links TRBV28 to TRBJ1-1; possibly TRBD1 for D (5 bases). The CDR3 runs to 14 residues. V lost 6 bases and J lost 1, with 12 bases in between. Germline V gene lookup returns CDR1 MDHEN and CDR2 SYDVKM. The CDR3 sequence is CASRARVGNTEAFF. CDR3 DNA: TGTGCCAGCAGAGCCAGGGTGGGGAACACTGAAGCTTTCTTT. Filled out from reference TRBV28 and TRBJ1-1, the complete variable domain reads DVKVTQSSRYLVKRTGEKVFLECVQDMDHENMFWYRQDPGLGLRLIYFSYDVKMKEKGDIPEGYSVSREKKERFSLILESASTNQTSMYLCASRARVGNTEAFFGQGTRLTVV.

The rearrangement uses TRBV6-6 and TRBJ2-7, with TRBD1 as a possible D gene (6 bases). V lost 0 bases, J lost 4 bases, and 13 bases lay in between. CDR3 length: 15 amino acids. Germline CDR1 is MNHNY and CDR2 is SVGAGI (reference sequence). CDR3 sequence: CASSYSPGQNYEQYF. For the CDR3, the DNA is TGTGCCAGCAGTTACTCGCCGGGACAAAATTACGAGCAGTACTTC.

V and J are TRBV9 and TRBJ2-1; 7 bases line up with TRBD2. V shed 0 bases, J shed 8 bases, and the junction held 5 bases outside the gene matches. The CDR3 is 14 amino acids. CDR1 is SGDLS and CDR2 is YYNGEE in the germline V gene. The CDR3 DNA is TGTGCCAGCAGCGTAGGCAGGGAGGGCGATGAGCAGTTCTTC. It is translated as CASSVGREGDEQFF.

V usage is TRBV19 and J usage is TRBJ1-2, with D maybe TRBD1 (5 bases). The CDR3 consists of 15 residues. From germline, CDR1 is LNHDA and CDR2 SQIVND (reference sequence). Trimming took off 8 bases at V and 4 bases at J, with 20 bases between the two ends. CDR3 loop: CASSIRGRSFYGYTF. The DNA for the CDR3 is TGTGCCAGTTCTATTAGGGGCCGGAGCTTCTATGGCTACACCTTC. Full variable domain (outside the CDR3, taken from reference TRBV19 and TRBJ1-2): DGGITQSPKYLFRKEGQNVTLSCEQNLNHDAMYWYRQDPGQGLRLIYYSQIVNDFQKGDIAEGYSVSREKKESFPLTVTSAQKNPTAFYLCASSIRGRSFYGYTFGSGTRLTVV.

This chain links TRBV18 with TRBJ1-2; 8 nucleotides match TRBD1. J was trimmed by 4 bases and V by 6 bases; bases with no gene match: 10. This CDR3 has 15 residues. Per the germline V gene, CDR1 is KGHSH and CDR2 is LQKENI. The CDR3 protein is CASSPNNRGSYGYTF. CDR3 sequence (DNA): TGTGCCAGCTCGCCTAACAACAGGGGGAGCTATGGCTACACCTTC.

The CDR3, as DNA: TGTGCCATCAGCCGAGGGGAGGCTTCCTCTACCTACGAGCAGTACTTC. Amino acids: CAISRGEASSTYEQYF. The chain joins TRBV10-3 to TRBJ2-7; maybe TRBD2 (6 bases). This CDR3 region has 16 residues. V lost 6 bases and J lost 2, with 20 bases in between. Germline CDR1 reads ENHRY; CDR2 reads SYGVKD.

This clone was seen a single time. The J gene is TRBJ2-3, the V gene TRBV27, with D perhaps TRBD2 (6 bases). The V gene lost 2 bases and the J gene lost 2 bases, with 17 bases spanning the gap. Per germline, CDR1 MNHEY and CDR2 SMNVEV (reference sequence). This CDR3 region has 17 residues. As DNA, the CDR3 is TGTGCCAGCAGTTTAGCCCCCGGGCTAGCGTTCACAGATACGCAGTATTTT. This translates into CASSLAPGLAFTDTQYF.

V gene TRBV27 combines with J gene TRBJ1-6; 7 nucleotides match TRBD1. Germline assignment: CDR1 MNHEY and CDR2 SMNVEV (reference sequence). V shed 7 bases, J shed 9 bases, and the junction held 3 bases outside the gene matches. This CDR3 has 12 residues. The CDR3 region is CASTTGPSPLHF. The CDR3 DNA reads as TGTGCCAGCACGACAGGGCCTTCACCCCTCCACTTT.

The chain joins TRBV7-3 to TRBJ2-5, with D uncertain. Trimming cost V 5 bases and J 5 bases, with 12 bases left between them. The germline gives CDR1 SGHTA, CDR2 FQGTGA. The CDR3 has 13 residues. CDR3 sequence reads: CASSIKSRETQYF. CDR3 DNA: TGTGCCAGCAGCATCAAGAGCAGGGAGACCCAGTACTTC.

This chain connects TRBV5-1 to TRBJ2-7; D is undetermined. Trimming removed 4 bases at V and 3 bases at J, with 11 bases between. The CDR3 contains 13 residues. Germline CDR1 and CDR2: SGHRS and YFSETQ. The CDR3 sequence: CASSIRIDYEQYF. CDR3 bases: TGCGCCAGCAGCATCAGGATTGACTACGAGCAGTACTTC.

This chain uses TRBV14 with TRBJ1-2; D is unresolved. Germline V gene data show CDR1 as SGHDN and CDR2 as FVKESK. Trimming stripped 4 bases from V and 3 bases from J, with 9 bases between. CDR3 size: 13 residues. The CDR3 protein is CASSRFPDYGYTF. DNA for the CDR3: TGTGCCAGCAGCCGCTTTCCAGACTATGGCTACACCTTC.

The V call is TRBV2, the J call TRBJ1-1, with 9 bases fitting TRBD1. Trimming took 5 bases from V and 0 from J; bases not matched to a gene: 10. The CDR3 is 17 amino acids. Germline V lookup: CDR1 SNHLY, CDR2 FYNNEI. CDR3 sequence reads: CASSSGQGSRLNTEAFF. The CDR3 DNA sequence: TGTGCCAGCAGTTCGGGACAGGGTTCAAGACTGAACACTGAAGCTTTCTTT.

The chain has TRBV7-9 and TRBJ2-1; 7 bases match TRBD2. Germline CDR1 reads SEHNR; CDR2 reads FQNEAQ (reference sequence). The CDR3 has 17 amino acids. V was clipped by 2 bases and J by 0 bases; unmatched bases: 7. CDR3 loop: CASSLTLAATSYNEQFF. DNA for the CDR3: TGTGCCAGCAGCTTAACCCTAGCGGCAACCTCCTACAATGAGCAGTTCTTC.

The CDR3 is CASSESFQGAGGYTF. The CDR3 DNA reads as TGCGCCAGCAGTGAGTCGTTCCAGGGGGCGGGTGGCTACACCTTC. This sequence joins TRBV10-2 and TRBJ1-2, with 8 bases matching TRBD1. Germline-derived CDR1 and CDR2 are WSHSY and SAAADI. This CDR3 region has 15 residues. Trimming took 0 bases from V and 7 from J; bases not matched to a gene: 7.

The chain links TRBV27 to TRBJ1-5; the match to TRBD1 covers 8 bases. This CDR3 has 16 amino acids. V was pared by 4 bases and J by 6 bases, with 11 bases of the junction left unmatched. The germline gives CDR1 MNHEY, CDR2 SMNVEV (reference sequence). CDR3 bases: TGTGCCAGCAGTTCTCTCGGACAGGGCTCGATTCAGCCCCAGCATTTT. This gives the protein CASSSLGQGSIQPQHF.

CDR3 in amino acids: CASSFYRLAGEETQYF. CDR3 sequence (DNA): TGTGCCAGCAGCTTCTACAGACTAGCGGGAGAAGAGACCCAGTACTTC. The rearrangement links TRBV5-8 to TRBJ2-5; 12 bases agree with TRBD2. This CDR3 comprises 16 residues. V trimming: 2 bases; J trimming: 3 bases; junction bases outside the gene matches: 5. Germline CDR1 and CDR2: SGHTS and YDEGEE.

The V gene is TRBV15, the J gene TRBJ2-7, with D possibly being TRBD1 (6 bases). The germline V gene has CDR1 LNHNV and CDR2 YYDKDF (reference sequence). The CDR3 runs to 14 residues. Trimming stripped 3 bases from V and 2 bases from J, with 11 bases between. DNA of the CDR3: TGTGCCACCAGCAGGGTCAGGGGTCCCTACGAGCAGTACTTC. Translating gives CATSRVRGPYEQYF.

This sequence joins TRBV7-2 and TRBJ2-7; D remains unclear. The CDR3 runs 14 residues. V was trimmed by 3 bases and J by 1 base, leaving 10 bases between them. The V gene's germline CDR1 is SGHTA and CDR2 FQGNSA. For the CDR3, the DNA is TGTGCCAGCAGCTTTACACCGACTTCCTACGAGCAGTACTTC. This gives the protein CASSFTPTSYEQYF.

The chain links TRBV6-1 to TRBJ2-7; 10 bases align to TRBD1. CDR3 length equals 15 residues. The germline V gene has CDR1 MNHNS and CDR2 SASEGT. V dropped 5 bases and J dropped 2; count of bases not matched to a gene: 6. The CDR3 here is CASSRSGTGAYEQYF. The CDR3, as DNA: TGTGCCAGCAGTAGATCCGGGACAGGGGCCTACGAGCAGTACTTC.

J is TRBJ2-5 and V is TRBV18; maybe TRBD1 (6 bases). Germline lookup yields CDR1 KGHSH and CDR2 LQKENI. Trimming took 4 bases from V and 1 from J, leaving 7 bases between them. CDR3 length: 13 amino acids. CDR3 loop: CASSRDIQETQYF. CDR3 nucleotides: TGTGCCAGCTCACGGGACATCCAAGAGACCCAGTACTTC. Complete variable domain (other parts from reference TRBV18 and TRBJ2-5): NAGVMQNPRHLVRRRGQEARLRCSPMKGHSHVYWYRQLPEEGLKFMVYLQKENIIDESGMPKERFSAEFPKEGPSILRIQQVVRGDSAAYFCASSRDIQETQYFGPGTRLLVL.

The V gene is TRBV30, the J gene TRBJ2-2, with a weak D call TRBD1 (5 bases). Deletions cut 4 bases from V and 2 bases from J, with 11 bases between. The CDR3 spans 14 residues. CDR1 and CDR2 (germline): GTSNPN, SVGIG (reference sequence). CDR3 amino acids: CAWNRRANTGELFF. Here the CDR3 DNA reads TGTGCCTGGAACCGCAGGGCCAACACCGGGGAGCTGTTTTTT.

This chain links TRBV6-5 with TRBJ2-3; TRBD2 matches 7 bases. Germline loops: CDR1 MNHEY, CDR2 SVGAGI. V lost 6 bases to trimming and J lost 4 bases; unmatched junction nucleotides: 1. The CDR3 length is 12 residues. The CDR3 protein is CASSRGADTQYF. DNA of the CDR3: TGTGCCAGCAGCCGGGGGGCAGATACGCAGTATTTT.

V and J are TRBV7-9 and TRBJ2-1; 7 nucleotides line up with TRBD2. Germline loops: CDR1 SEHNR, CDR2 FQNEAQ (reference sequence). The CDR3 loop spans 15 amino acids. With V trimmed by 5 bases and J by 0 bases, 4 bases remained unmatched. DNA for the CDR3: TGTGCCAGCAGCCCTAGCGGCAGCTCCTACAATGAGCAGTTCTTC. Its protein is CASSPSGSSYNEQFF.

The CDR3 reads CASSLVAGPGELFF. CDR3 DNA sequence: TGTGCCAGCAGCTTAGTAGCGGGACCCGGGGAGCTGTTTTTT. V usage is TRBV7-2 and J usage is TRBJ2-2, with TRBD2 identical over 8 bases. The germline V gene encodes CDR1 SGHTA and CDR2 FQGNSA. CDR3 length equals 14 residues. The V and J ends lost 1 base and 6 bases, in that order; junction bases with no gene match: 1.